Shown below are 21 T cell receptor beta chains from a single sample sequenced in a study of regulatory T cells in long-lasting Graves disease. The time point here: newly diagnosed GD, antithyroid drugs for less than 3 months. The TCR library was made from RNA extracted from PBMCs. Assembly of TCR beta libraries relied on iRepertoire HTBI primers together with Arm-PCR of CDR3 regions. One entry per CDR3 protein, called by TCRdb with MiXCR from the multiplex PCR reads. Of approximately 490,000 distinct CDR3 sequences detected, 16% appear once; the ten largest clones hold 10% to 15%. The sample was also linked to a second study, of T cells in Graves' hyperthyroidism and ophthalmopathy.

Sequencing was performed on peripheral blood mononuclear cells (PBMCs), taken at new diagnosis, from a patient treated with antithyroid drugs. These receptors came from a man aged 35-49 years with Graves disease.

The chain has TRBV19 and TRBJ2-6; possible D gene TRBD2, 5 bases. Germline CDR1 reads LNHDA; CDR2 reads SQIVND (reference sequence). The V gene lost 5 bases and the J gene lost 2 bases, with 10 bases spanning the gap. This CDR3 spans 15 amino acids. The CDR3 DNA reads TGTGCCAGTAGTGTGTCGGGGACTGGGGCCAACGTCCTGACTTTC. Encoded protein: CASSVSGTGANVLTF. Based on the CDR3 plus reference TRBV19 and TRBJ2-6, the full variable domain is DGGITQSPKYLFRKEGQNVTLSCEQNLNHDAMYWYRQDPGQGLRLIYYSQIVNDFQKGDIAEGYSVSREKKESFPLTVTSAQKNPTAFYLCASSVSGTGANVLTFGAGSRLTVL.

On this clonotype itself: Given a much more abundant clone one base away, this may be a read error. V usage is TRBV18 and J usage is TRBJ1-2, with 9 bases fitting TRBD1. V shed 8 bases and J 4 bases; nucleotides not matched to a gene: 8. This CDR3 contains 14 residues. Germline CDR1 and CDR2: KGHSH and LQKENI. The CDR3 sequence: CASTRDREAYGYTF. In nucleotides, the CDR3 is TGTGCCAGCACACGGGACAGGGAGGCCTATGGCTACACCTTC.

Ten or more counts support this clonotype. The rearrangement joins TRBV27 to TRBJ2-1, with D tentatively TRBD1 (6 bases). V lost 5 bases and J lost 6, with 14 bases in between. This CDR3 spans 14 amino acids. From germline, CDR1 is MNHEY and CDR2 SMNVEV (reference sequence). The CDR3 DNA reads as TGTGCCAGCAGTCCCGTGAACAGGGTCAATGAGCAGTTCTTC. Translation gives CASSPVNRVNEQFF.

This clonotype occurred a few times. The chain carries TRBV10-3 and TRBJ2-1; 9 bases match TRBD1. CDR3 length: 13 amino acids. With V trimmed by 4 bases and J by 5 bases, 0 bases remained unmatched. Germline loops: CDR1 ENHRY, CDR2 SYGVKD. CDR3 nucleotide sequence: TGTGCCATCAGTGGGACAGGGGACAATGAGCAGTTCTTC. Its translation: CAISGTGDNEQFF.

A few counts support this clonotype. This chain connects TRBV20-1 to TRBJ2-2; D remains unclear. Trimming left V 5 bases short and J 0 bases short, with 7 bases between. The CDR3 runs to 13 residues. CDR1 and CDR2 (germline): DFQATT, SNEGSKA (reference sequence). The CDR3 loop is CSAYGTNTGELFF. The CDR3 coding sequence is TGCAGTGCTTATGGGACGAACACCGGGGAGCTGTTTTTT.

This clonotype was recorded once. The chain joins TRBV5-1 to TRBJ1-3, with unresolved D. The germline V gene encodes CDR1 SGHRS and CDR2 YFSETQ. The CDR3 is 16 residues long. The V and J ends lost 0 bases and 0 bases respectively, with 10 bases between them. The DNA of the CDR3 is TGCGCCAGCAGCTTGGCCGGGAGTCGCTCTGGAAACACCATATATTTT. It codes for CASSLAGSRSGNTIYF.

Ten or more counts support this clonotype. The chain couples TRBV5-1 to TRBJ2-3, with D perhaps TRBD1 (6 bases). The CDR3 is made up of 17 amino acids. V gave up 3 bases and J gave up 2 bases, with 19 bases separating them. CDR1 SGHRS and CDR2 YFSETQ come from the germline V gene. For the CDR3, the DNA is TGCGCCAGCAGCTCAATCTCGACAGGAAATATCACAGATACGCAGTATTTT. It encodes CASSSISTGNITDTQYF.

CDR3 sequence reads: CASSYSMREQFF. The CDR3 region has the DNA TGTGCCAGCAGTTACTCGATGCGTGAGCAGTTCTTC. This chain links TRBV6-5 with TRBJ2-1; D uncertain. Germline-derived CDR1 and CDR2 are MNHEY and SVGAGI. The CDR3 length is 12 residues. V shed 0 bases and J shed 9 bases, with 6 bases lying between them.

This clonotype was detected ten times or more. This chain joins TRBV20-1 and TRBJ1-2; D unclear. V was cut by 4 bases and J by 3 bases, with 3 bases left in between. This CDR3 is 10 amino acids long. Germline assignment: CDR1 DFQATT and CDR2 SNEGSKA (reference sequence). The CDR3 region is CSATHYGYTF. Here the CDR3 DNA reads TGCAGTGCTACGCACTATGGCTACACCTTC.

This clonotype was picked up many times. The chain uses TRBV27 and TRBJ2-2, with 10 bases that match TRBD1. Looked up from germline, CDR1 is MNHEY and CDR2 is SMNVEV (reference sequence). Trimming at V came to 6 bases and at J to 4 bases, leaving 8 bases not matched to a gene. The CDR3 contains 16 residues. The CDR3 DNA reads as TGTGCCAGCAGGAACCCCGGGACAGGGGCCACCGGGGAGCTGTTTTTT. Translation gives CASRNPGTGATGELFF.

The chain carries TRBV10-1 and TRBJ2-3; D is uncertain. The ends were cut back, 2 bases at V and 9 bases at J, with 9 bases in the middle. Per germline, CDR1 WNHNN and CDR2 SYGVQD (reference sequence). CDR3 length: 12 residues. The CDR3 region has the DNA TGCGCCAGCAGTGAGGTTGAAGAGACGCAGTATTTT. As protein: CASSEVEETQYF.

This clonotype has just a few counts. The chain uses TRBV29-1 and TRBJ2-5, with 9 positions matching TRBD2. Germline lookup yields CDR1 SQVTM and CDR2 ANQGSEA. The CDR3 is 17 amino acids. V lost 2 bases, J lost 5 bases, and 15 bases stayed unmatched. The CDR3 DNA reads TGCAGCGTTGAATCGGGTCTAGCGGGGCCCACCGGGGAGACCCAGTACTTC. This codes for CSVESGLAGPTGETQYF. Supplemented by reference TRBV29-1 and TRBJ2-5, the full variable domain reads SAVISQKPSRDICQRGTSLTIQCQVDSQVTMMFWYRQQPGQSLTLIATANQGSEATYESGFVIDKFPISRPNLTFSTLTVSNMSPEDSSIYLCSVESGLAGPTGETQYFGPGTRLLVL.

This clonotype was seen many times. Here the CDR3 reads CASSSSGLAGVEQFF. DNA of the CDR3: TGTGCCAGCAGCAGCTCAGGACTAGCGGGAGTCGAGCAGTTCTTC. The V and J genes are TRBV11-3 and TRBJ2-1; 13 bases agree with TRBD2. CDR1 SGHNT and CDR2 YENEEA come from the germline V gene. The length of the CDR3 is 15 residues. V was pared by 5 bases and J by 10 bases, with 8 bases of the junction left unmatched.

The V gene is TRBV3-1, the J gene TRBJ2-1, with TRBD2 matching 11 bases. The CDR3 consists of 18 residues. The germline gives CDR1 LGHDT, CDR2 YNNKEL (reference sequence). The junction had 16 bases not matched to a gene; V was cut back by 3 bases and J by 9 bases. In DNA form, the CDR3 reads TGTGCCAGCAGCCAGTCGTCTAGCGGGAGGTGGGGTATCGGTGAGCAGTTCTTC. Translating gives CASSQSSSGRWGIGEQFF.

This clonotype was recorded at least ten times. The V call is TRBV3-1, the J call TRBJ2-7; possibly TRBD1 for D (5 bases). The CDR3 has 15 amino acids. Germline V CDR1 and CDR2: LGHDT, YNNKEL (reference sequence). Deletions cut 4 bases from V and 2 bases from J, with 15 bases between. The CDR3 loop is CASSPWVDSTYEQYF. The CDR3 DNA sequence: TGTGCCAGCAGCCCCTGGGTCGACAGCACCTACGAGCAGTACTTC.

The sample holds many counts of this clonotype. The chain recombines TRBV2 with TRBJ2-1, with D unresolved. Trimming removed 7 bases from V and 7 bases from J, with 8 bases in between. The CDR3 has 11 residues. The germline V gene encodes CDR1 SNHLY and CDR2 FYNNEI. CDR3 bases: TGTGCCAGCAAGGAGTTGAATGAGCAGTTCTTC. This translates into CASKELNEQFF.

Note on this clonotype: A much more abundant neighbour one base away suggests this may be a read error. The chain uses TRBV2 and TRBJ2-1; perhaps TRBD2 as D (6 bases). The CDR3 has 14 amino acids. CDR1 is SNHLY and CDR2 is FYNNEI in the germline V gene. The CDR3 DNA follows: TGTGCCGGATTAGCGGAAAGCTCCTACAATGAGCCGTTCTTC. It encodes CAGLAESSYNEPFF.

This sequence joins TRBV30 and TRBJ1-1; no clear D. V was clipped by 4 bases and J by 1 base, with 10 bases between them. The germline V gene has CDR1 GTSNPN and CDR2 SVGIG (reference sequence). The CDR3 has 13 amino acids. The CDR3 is CAWKTSANTEAFF. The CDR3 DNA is TGTGCCTGGAAAACGTCAGCGAACACTGAAGCTTTCTTT.

CDR3 DNA sequence: TGTGCCAGCTCACCACCCTGGGACACCGCGTTGAGGGGCGAGCAGTACTTC. Its translation: CASSPPWDTALRGEQYF. The J gene is TRBJ2-7, the V gene TRBV18; D perhaps matches TRBD1 (6 bases). Germline CDR1 and CDR2: KGHSH and LQKENI. This CDR3 is built from 17 residues. V was pared by 0 bases and J by 6 bases, with 21 bases between.

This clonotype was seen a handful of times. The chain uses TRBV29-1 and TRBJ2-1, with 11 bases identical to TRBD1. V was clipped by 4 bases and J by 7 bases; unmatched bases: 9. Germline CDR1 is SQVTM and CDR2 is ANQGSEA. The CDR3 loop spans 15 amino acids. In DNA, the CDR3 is TGCAGCGTTGTTAATCGGGACAGGGGGAGAAATGAGCAGTTCTTC. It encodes CSVVNRDRGRNEQFF.

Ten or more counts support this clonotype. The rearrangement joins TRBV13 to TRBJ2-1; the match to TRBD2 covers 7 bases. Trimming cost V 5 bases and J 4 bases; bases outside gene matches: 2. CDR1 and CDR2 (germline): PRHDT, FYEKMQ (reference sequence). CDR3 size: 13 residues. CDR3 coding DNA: TGTGCCAGCAGCGGGGACTATTACAATGAGCAGTTCTTC. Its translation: CASSGDYYNEQFF. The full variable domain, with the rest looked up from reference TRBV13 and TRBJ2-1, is AAGVIQSPRHLIKEKRETATLKCYPIPRHDTVYWYQQGPGQDPQFLISFYEKMQSDKGSIPDRFSAQQFSDYHSELNMSSLELGDSALYFCASSGDYYNEQFFGPGTRLTVL.